Listed below are T cell receptor beta chains from one sample, sequenced in a study of T cell repertoires in cytomegalovirus infection. TCRdb used MiXCR to reprocess the reads, holding one entry per CDR3 protein. Found here are roughly 320,000 distinct CDR3 sequences, approximately 10% of them singletons; the top ten hold approximately 2.4%. Sequenced sample: PBMCs. These receptors were collected from a human donor in good health (CMV status not recorded). Some clones in this sample may be carry-over from other donors' samples. Each CDR3 is given with its conserved first and last residue. A D gene is named only where the DNA matches it firmly. A clone size is listed for some rows: how often the clone was seen (once, few, many), or a class if it is expanded.

v_call	d_call	j_call	clone_size	cdr3_aa	cdr3_nt
TRBV20-1	.	TRBJ2-1	many	CSARDLVGGDSGNEQFF	TGCAGTGCTAGAGATTTGGTGGGAGGTGATAGCGGCAATGAGCAGTTCTTC
TRBV12-3/TRBV12-4	.	TRBJ2-4	many	CASSSTGGVIQYF	TGTGCCAGCAGTTCCACAGGGGGGGTCATTCAGTACTTC
TRBV5-6	.	TRBJ2-1	many	CASSIRGRLNEQFF	TGTGCCAGCAGCATCAGAGGGCGCCTCAATGAGCAGTTCTTC
TRBV7-7	.	TRBJ2-1	many	CASSLSPADSIYYNEQFF	TGTGCTAGCAGCCTATCCCCCGCGGACAGCATTTACTACAATGAGCAGTTCTTC
TRBV20-1	TRBD1	TRBJ2-4	.	CSATSTDRTGIRNIQYF	TGCAGTGCTACCTCCACCGACCGGACAGGGATCAGGAACATTCAGTACTTC
TRBV28	.	TRBJ2-5	many	CASSSAELARETQYF	TGTGCCAGCAGTTCCGCGGAGTTAGCGCGAGAGACCCAGTACTTC
TRBV28	TRBD1	TRBJ1-1	many	CASSSGQGTEAFF	TGTGCCAGCAGTTCTGGACAGGGCACTGAAGCTTTCTTT
TRBV29-1	TRBD1	TRBJ1-1	.	CSSRGPDREAFF	TGCAGCTCGAGGGGGCCGGATCGTGAAGCTTTCTTT
TRBV19	.	TRBJ2-1	many	CASSIGDWKNNEQFF	TGTGCCAGTAGTATTGGGGACTGGAAAAACAATGAGCAGTTCTTC
TRBV5-5	.	TRBJ2-3	few	CASSLGGGGGADTQYF	TGTGCCAGCAGCTTGGGGGGGGGGGGCGGGGCAGATACGCAGTATTTT
TRBV20-1	TRBD1	TRBJ2-3	many	CSASRIQGTGDLGDTQYF	TGCAGTGCTAGTCGAATCCAAGGGACAGGGGATCTGGGGGATACGCAGTATTTT
TRBV27	.	TRBJ2-1	.	CASSLRRTDSSYNEQFF	TGTGCCAGCAGTTTAAGAAGGACGGATAGCTCCTACAATGAGCAGTTCTTC
TRBV29-1	.	TRBJ1-2	.	CSVPDLKRTYGYTF	TGCAGCGTTCCAGACCTGAAACGGACTTATGGCTACACCTTC
TRBV4-2	TRBD1	TRBJ1-4	many	CASSQGTGAEKLFF	TGTGCCAGCAGCCAAGGGACAGGGGCGGAAAAACTGTTTTTT
TRBV2	.	TRBJ1-5	.	CASSESRNQPQHF	TGTGCCAGCAGTGAAAGTCGAAATCAGCCCCAGCATTTT
TRBV29-1	.	TRBJ2-4	few	CSVAGMQNIQYF	TGCAGCGTTGCAGGAATGCAAAACATTCAGTACTTC
TRBV10-2	.	TRBJ1-1	many	CASSAREGNKGRRAEAFF	TGCGCCAGCAGTGCCCGGGAGGGGAACAAGGGAAGGAGGGCTGAAGCTTTCTTT
TRBV7-2	.	TRBJ1-5	many	CASSPGLYANISNQPQHF	TGTGCCAGCAGCCCCGGATTGTACGCGAATATTAGCAATCAGCCCCAGCATTTT
TRBV5-4	.	TRBJ2-5	many	CASSLSERQETQYF	TGTGCCAGCAGCTTGAGCGAGCGTCAAGAGACCCAGTACTTC
TRBV5-1	TRBD2	TRBJ2-3	.	CASSLSGTSGGPRGTDTQYF	TGCGCCAGCAGCTTATCCGGGACTAGCGGGGGGCCCCGCGGCACAGATACGCAGTATTTT
TRBV28	TRBD2	TRBJ2-3	many	CASSPLGSGREDTQYF	TGTGCCAGCAGTCCCCTCGGTAGCGGGAGAGAGGATACGCAGTATTTT
TRBV7-9	.	TRBJ2-2	many	CASRRRAATNTGELFF	TGTGCCAGCAGACGAAGGGCGGCTACGAACACCGGGGAGCTGTTTTTT
TRBV20-1	.	TRBJ2-3	many	CSAGAADTQYF	TGCAGTGCTGGGGCGGCAGATACGCAGTATTTT
TRBV6-5	.	TRBJ2-2	few	CASSSGLMNTGELFF	TGTGCCAGCAGTTCTGGACTTATGAACACCGGGGAGCTGTTTTTT